This T cell receptor (beta chain) was documented in a study of blood T cell repertoires in COVID-19. Study overall: Acute and convalescent COVID-19 specimens originated in the United States, Italy and Spain. Sample material is recorded as cDNA or gDNA derived from T cells, B-cell-depleted T cells, or PBMCs.

CDR1 and CDR2 from the germline V gene are SGHRS and YFSETQ. V shed 0 bases, J shed 4 bases, and the junction held 10 bases outside the gene matches. The CDR3 is 16 residues long. In the authors' workflow: Amplified reference gene primers provided the basis for estimating nucleated cell counts. The table came from immunoSEQ multiplex PCR; TCRdb's copy has only in-frame clones and leaves some out. V and J calls and clone size follow that table, whereas D and trimming were derived from the DNA. The sample lists 100,000 to 120,000 clones; about 80% were seen once. The sequenced sample was peripheral blood. The chain has TRBV5-1 and TRBJ2-7; 7 nucleotides align to TRBD1. The sequence came from a woman aged 80 or over with acute or convalescent COVID-19. This CDR3 is CASSLEYRGSEYEQYF. Written as DNA, the CDR3 is TGCGCCAGCAGCTTGGAATACAGGGGATCGGAGTACGAGCAGTACTTC.